The clone carrying this T cell receptor (beta chain) appeared once. The data belong to a study of control samples from healthy donors and cancer patients. The CDR3 spans 14 residues. Germline trimming cut 3 bases from V and 4 bases from J; bases unmatched to any gene: 6. Germline CDR1 SQVTM, CDR2 ANQGSEA. Data came from immunoSEQ multiplex PCR; TCRdb stores just in-frame clones and leaves some out. Of 120,000 or so clones detected, over 80% appear once; the ten largest clones hold about 0.6%. Sample: PBMCs. The TCR was taken from a man of 80 years or more with head and neck cancer. The chain uses TRBV29-1 and TRBJ2-3, with TRBD1 matching 8 bases. CDR3 residues: CSVDFGTGPDTQYF. As DNA, the CDR3 is TGCAGCGTTGATTTTGGGACAGGTCCAGATACGCAGTATTTT.